The source of this T cell receptor beta chain is a study of blood T cell repertoires in COVID-19. There are 15 residues in the CDR3. CDR1 LGHNA and CDR2 YSLEER come from the germline V gene. V lost 4 bases, J lost 2 bases, and 14 bases lay in between. Profiled with immunoSEQ multiplex PCR; TCRdb holds only in-frame clones, not every one. The data hold more than 100,000 clones, with over 70% observed a single time. The sequence derives from a human donor in a cohort sampled during active or convalescent COVID-19. This chain links TRBV4-3 with TRBJ1-1; D is uncertain. The sample comprised peripheral blood. CDR3 DNA sequence: TGCGCCAGCAGCCTGGGTCGGGCGGGCAACACTGAAGCTTTCTTT. Its protein product is CASSLGRAGNTEAFF.